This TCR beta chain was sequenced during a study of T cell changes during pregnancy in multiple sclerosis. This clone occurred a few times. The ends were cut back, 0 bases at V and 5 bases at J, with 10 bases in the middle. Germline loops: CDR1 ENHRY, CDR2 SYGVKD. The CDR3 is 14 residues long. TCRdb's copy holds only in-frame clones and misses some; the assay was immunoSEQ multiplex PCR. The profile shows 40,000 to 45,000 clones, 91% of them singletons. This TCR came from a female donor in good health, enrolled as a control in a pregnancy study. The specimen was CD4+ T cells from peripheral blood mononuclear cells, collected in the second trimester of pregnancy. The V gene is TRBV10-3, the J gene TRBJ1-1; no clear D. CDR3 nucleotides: TGTGCCATCAGTGAGTCGCAGAGGAAGACTGAAGCTTTCTTT. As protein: CAISESQRKTEAFF.